This passage covers 6 T cell receptor beta chains from one sample sequenced in a study of CD8 T cells in ankylosing spondylitis (dated by TCRdb to 2017 to 2019). Library preparation used 5' RACE. Instrument on record: Illumina HiSeq 2500. Through fastp at Q25 and MiXCR, TCRdb rebuilt clones from the public reads, retaining in-frame beta chains. Identical CDR3 protein sequences are pooled into one entry, listed with their most common genes and DNA. The table for this sample lists approximately 35,000 distinct CDR3 sequences; roughly 9.6% of them were counted only once. Jointly, the top ten make up 20% of the sample. The sample was synovial fluid, either unsorted or a sorted T cell fraction (not recorded which). The source is a male donor with ankylosing spondylitis.

There are many counts of this clonotype. The V gene is TRBV5-1, the J gene TRBJ2-7, with D possibly matching TRBD2 (5 bases). The CDR3 has 15 amino acids. V gave up 3 bases and J gave up 5 bases, with 18 bases separating them. Germline lookup yields CDR1 SGHRS and CDR2 YFSETQ. The CDR3, as DNA: TGCGCCAGCAGCTCAGAGGGCCGAAATCCCGACGAGCAGTACTTC. It is translated as CASSSEGRNPDEQYF.

This clonotype appeared many times. The rearrangement links TRBV20-1 to TRBJ2-7, with TRBD2 identical over 8 bases. Germline V gives CDR1 DFQATT, CDR2 SNEGSKA (reference sequence). Losses at the gene ends were 6 bases for V and 0 bases for J; bases not matched to a gene: 10. The CDR3 spans 15 residues. CDR3 nucleotide sequence: TGCAGTGCCGTAAATTTTAGCGGGGCCTCCTACGAGCAGTACTTC. Its translation is CSAVNFSGASYEQYF.

This clonotype has just a few counts. The chain uses TRBV7-3 and TRBJ2-5; D is undetermined. The germline gives CDR1 SGHTA, CDR2 FQGTGA. The CDR3 totals 13 residues. The ends were cut back, 3 bases at V and 3 bases at J, with 8 bases in the middle. CDR3 sequence reads: CASSFSHEETQYF. As DNA, the CDR3 is TGTGCCAGCAGCTTTTCTCATGAAGAGACCCAGTACTTC. The whole variable domain, remainder taken from reference TRBV7-3 and TRBJ2-5, is GAGVSQTPSNKVTEKGKYVELRCDPISGHTALYWYRQSLGQGPEFLIYFQGTGAADDSGLPNDRFFAVRPEGSVSTLKIQRTERGDSAVYLCASSFSHEETQYFGPGTRLLVL.

The V gene is TRBV7-9, the J gene TRBJ1-4, with 7 bases fitting TRBD1. CDR3 size: 14 residues. V trimming: 0 bases; J trimming: 8 bases; junction bases outside the gene matches: 3. The germline V gene has CDR1 SEHNR and CDR2 FQNEAQ (reference sequence). The CDR3 reads CASSLAGTEEKLFF. The CDR3 DNA follows: TGTGCCAGCAGCTTAGCCGGGACAGAAGAAAAACTGTTTTTT.

This clonotype was recorded at least ten times. The rearrangement uses TRBV4-2 and TRBJ2-7; TRBD2 might be the D (6 bases). The CDR3 extends over 14 amino acids. With 1 base removed from V and 1 base from J, the gap between germline ends came to 8 bases. Germline lookup yields CDR1 LGHNA and CDR2 YNFKEQ. This CDR3 reads CASSQGGASYEQYF. CDR3 DNA sequence: TGTGCCAGCAGCCAAGGCGGGGCATCCTACGAGCAGTACTTC.

J is TRBJ1-5 and V is TRBV2; 11 bases match TRBD1. The germline V gene has CDR1 SNHLY and CDR2 FYNNEI. The CDR3 is made up of 14 amino acids. V trimming: 6 bases; J trimming: 5 bases; junction bases outside the gene matches: 3. As DNA, the CDR3 is TGTGCCAGCAGCCGGGACAGGGGGTATCAGCCCCAGCATTTT. Translation: CASSRDRGYQPQHF.